The sequence of this T cell receptor (beta chain) was determined in a study of T cells in Graves' hyperthyroidism and ophthalmopathy. Amplification targeted TCR beta CDR3 regions from RNA transcripts. The study used the HTBI primer set for a first-round RT-PCR of the TCR CDR3. TCRdb re-called the multiplex PCR reads through MiXCR, storing one row per CDR3 protein. The sample consists of some 800,000 distinct CDR3 sequences, 38% of them appearing once. This clonotype has a count of ten or more. The junction does not match germline at one end; this may be a read error. The sample was blood. The sequence was collected from a man aged 18 to 30 with Graves' hyperthyroidism.

The CDR3 region is CASSATGNAEAFF. Here the CDR3 DNA reads TGTGCCAGCAGTGCGACAGGGAACGCTGAAGCTTTCTTT. The V gene is TRBV12-3 or TRBV12-4, the J gene TRBJ1-1; TRBD1 agrees at 7 bases. CDR3 length: 13 residues.